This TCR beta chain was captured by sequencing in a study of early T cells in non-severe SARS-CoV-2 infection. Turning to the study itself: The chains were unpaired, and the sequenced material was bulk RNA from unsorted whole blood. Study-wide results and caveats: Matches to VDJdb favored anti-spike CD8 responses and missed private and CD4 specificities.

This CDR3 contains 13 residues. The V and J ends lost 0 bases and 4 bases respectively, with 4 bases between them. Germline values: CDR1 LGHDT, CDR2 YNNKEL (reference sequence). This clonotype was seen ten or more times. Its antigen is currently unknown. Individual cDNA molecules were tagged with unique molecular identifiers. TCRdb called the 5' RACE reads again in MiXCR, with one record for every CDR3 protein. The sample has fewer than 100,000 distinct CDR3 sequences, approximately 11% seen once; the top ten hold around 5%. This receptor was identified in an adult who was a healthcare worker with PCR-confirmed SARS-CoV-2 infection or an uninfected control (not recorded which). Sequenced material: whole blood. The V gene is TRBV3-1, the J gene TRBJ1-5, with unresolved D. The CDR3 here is CASSQDGNQPQHF. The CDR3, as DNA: TGTGCCAGCAGCCAAGATGGGAATCAGCCCCAGCATTTT.